This entry lists 2 T cell receptor beta chains sequenced from one sample in a study of blood T cell repertoires in COVID-19 (dated by TCRdb to the early 2020s). Library generation was performed with the immunoSEQ multiplex PCR assay. Here the immuneACCESS table is served through TCRdb, limited to in-frame sequences with V and J called. Missing clones are a known gap in these copies; in checked studies unresolved V genes cover under half, and the rest lacks a known reason. The table for this sample lists 180,000 or so clones; more than 80% of them were counted only once. The top ten clonotypes cover more than 5% of the sample. Sequencing was carried out using PBMCs or T cells enriched from blood (not recorded which). The receptor set was obtained from a man in his forties who had recovered from COVID-19.

CDR3 coding DNA: TGTGCCAGCAAGTGGAGTTCACCCCTCCACTTT. It encodes CASKWSSPLHF. This chain links TRBV6-5 with TRBJ1-6, with D unclear. Deletions cut 7 bases from V and 9 bases from J, with 7 bases between. Per the germline V gene, CDR1 is MNHEY and CDR2 is SVGAGI. This CDR3 is 11 amino acids long.

This clone was observed once. This chain links TRBV6-1 with TRBJ2-7, with 7 bases lining up with TRBD1. Trimming took 4 bases from V and 0 from J; bases not matched to a gene: 9. Germline V gene data show CDR1 as MNHNS and CDR2 as SASEGT. The CDR3 has 16 residues. The CDR3 sequence: CASSGLRQGSSYEQYF. The CDR3 DNA sequence: TGTGCCAGCAGTGGCCTACGACAGGGTAGCTCCTACGAGCAGTACTTC.